This T cell receptor (beta chain) was found in a study of shared clonotypes between healthy human individuals. Sequenced by immunoSEQ multiplex PCR; TCRdb stores in-frame clones only, minus some. The sample has around 2,100,000 clones, roughly 95% seen once. Terminally differentiated effector memory CD45RA+ cells were left out of the naive CD8 fraction, which was CD45RO-negative and positively selected for CCR7. Germline values: CDR1 MNHEY, CDR2 SVGAGI. This CDR3 region has 14 residues. V lost 4 bases and J lost 10, with 19 bases in between. The V gene is TRBV6-5, the J gene TRBJ2-5; D might be TRBD2 (6 bases). Specimen: naive CD8+ T cells sorted from blood. The sequence was obtained from a man in his late teens or twenties in good health. As DNA, the CDR3 is TGTGCCAGCAGTTCCCGCCCGGGGGTTGTGAGCCAGTACTTC. It encodes CASSSRPGVVSQYF.